The next 18 T cell receptor beta chains were all read from a single sample in a study of cytomegalovirus exposure and HLA in healthy donors. This table comes from immunoSEQ multiplex PCR, and its TCRdb copy is limited to in-frame clones, with some not included. The repertoire holds around 250,000 clones, 90% seen once, with around 3.3% in the top ten. Sequencing was carried out using PBMCs. All receptors derive from a woman aged 25-40 years in good health and CMV-seronegative.

This chain links TRBV4-1 with TRBJ1-5; TRBD1 agrees at 9 bases. Unmatched junction bases numbered 5, after V lost 1 base and J lost 7 bases. The CDR3 consists of 15 residues. Looked up from germline, CDR1 is MGHRA and CDR2 is YSYEKL. In nucleotides, the CDR3 is TGCGCCAGCAGCCAAGGGGACAGGGAGGGGCAGCCCCAGCATTTT. This sequence encodes CASSQGDREGQPQHF.

The V and J genes are TRBV10-2 and TRBJ2-1; 15 nucleotides match TRBD2. Trimming removed 6 bases from V and 7 bases from J; junction bases left unmatched: 4. The CDR3 length is 15 residues. In germline, CDR1 is WSHSY, CDR2 SAAADI. The chain's CDR3 is CASRHGTSGRNEQFF. CDR3 in DNA: TGCGCCAGCAGACACGGGACTAGCGGGAGGAATGAGCAGTTCTTC.

This clone occurred a few times. The chain couples TRBV6-5 to TRBJ2-7, with TRBD1 matching over 9 bases. The V and J ends lost 6 bases and 3 bases, in that order; junction bases with no gene match: 3. The germline CDR1 and CDR2 sequences are MNHEY and SVGAGI. The CDR3 is made up of 13 amino acids. The DNA of the CDR3 is TGTGCCAGCAGAGGACAGGGGAACTACGAGCAGTACTTC. Residues: CASRGQGNYEQYF.

Only a few counts were recorded for this clone. J is TRBJ2-7 and V is TRBV6-1, with D maybe TRBD2 (5 bases). Germline CDR1 MNHNS, CDR2 SASEGT. The CDR3 sequence is 11 residues long. V shed 6 bases and J shed 7 bases, with 10 bases lying between them. The CDR3: CASSGMMEQYF. The DNA for the CDR3 is TGTGCCAGCAGCGGGATGATGGAGCAGTACTTC.

The rearrangement uses TRBV7-8 and TRBJ2-2; D may be TRBD2 (7 bases). This CDR3 contains 15 residues. In germline, CDR1 is SGHVS, CDR2 FQNEAQ. V lost 10 bases to trimming and J lost 3 bases, with 18 bases between them. The CDR3 protein is CAILIGGQDTGELFF. The CDR3 DNA reads as TGTGCCATCCTCATCGGGGGGCAGGACACCGGGGAGCTGTTTTTT.

The CDR3: CASSDSSGRGTGELFF. The CDR3 DNA is TGTGCCAGCAGCGACTCTAGCGGGAGAGGTACCGGGGAGCTGTTTTTT. This chain links TRBV13 with TRBJ2-2; 10 nucleotides match TRBD2. V gave up 5 bases and J gave up 5 bases; unmatched junction bases: 8. Germline CDR1 and CDR2: PRHDT and FYEKMQ (reference sequence). The CDR3 is 16 residues long.

The chain couples TRBV6-5 to TRBJ2-7; D is undetermined. The CDR3 spans 15 residues. The germline V and J ends were trimmed by 4 bases and 0 bases, with 13 bases remaining between them. Germline V gene lookup returns CDR1 MNHEY and CDR2 SVGAGI. The DNA for the CDR3 is TGTGCCAGCAGTTTTTCAACCAGCGACTCCTACGAGCAGTACTTC. This translates into CASSFSTSDSYEQYF.

The chain has TRBV6-5 and TRBJ2-1; TRBD1 is a possible D gene (5 bases). CDR3 length: 15 residues. V gave up 3 bases and J gave up 4 bases, with 13 bases separating them. Germline V gene data show CDR1 as MNHEY and CDR2 as SVGAGI. The CDR3, as DNA: TGTGCCAGCAGTTATCAAAAAGGGGTGTACAATGAGCAGTTCTTC. As protein: CASSYQKGVYNEQFF.

This sequence joins TRBV29-1 and TRBJ2-3; weak D call: TRBD2 (5 bases). V was cut by 7 bases and J by 2 bases, with 13 bases left in between. This CDR3 region has 13 residues. Looked up from germline, CDR1 is SQVTM and CDR2 is ANQGSEA. The CDR3 is CSAERRLTDTQYF. The CDR3 DNA reads as TGCAGCGCCGAGCGGCGCCTCACAGATACGCAGTATTTT.

This clone was observed once. The chain combines TRBV4-3 with TRBJ2-1, with 10 bases identical to TRBD2. Germline V gives CDR1 LGHNA, CDR2 YSLEER. V was pared by 1 base and J by 4 bases, with 4 bases of the junction left unmatched. This CDR3 has 16 residues. The CDR3 here is CASSQALAGAYNEQFF. CDR3 nucleotide sequence: TGCGCCAGCAGCCAAGCGCTAGCGGGAGCTTACAATGAGCAGTTCTTC.

The V and J genes are TRBV6-5 and TRBJ2-3; D unresolved. The V gene's germline CDR1 is MNHEY and CDR2 SVGAGI. V lost 5 bases, J lost 8 bases, and 14 bases lay in between. The CDR3 is 13 residues long. CDR3 nucleotide sequence: TGTGCCAGCAGTACTCCTCAAGAATCTACGCAGTATTTT. Protein: CASSTPQESTQYF.

The chain recombines TRBV19 with TRBJ2-7; TRBD1 agrees at 9 bases. The CDR3 has 15 residues. Per the germline V gene, CDR1 is LNHDA and CDR2 is SQIVND (reference sequence). J lost 3 bases, V lost 5 bases, and 8 bases had no gene match. This CDR3 is CASSPGTGFVYEQYF. The CDR3 region has the DNA TGTGCCAGTAGTCCCGGGACAGGGTTTGTCTACGAGCAGTACTTC.

The rearrangement joins TRBV7-9 to TRBJ2-7; D possibly matches TRBD1 or TRBD2 (5 bases each). CDR1 and CDR2 (germline): SEHNR, FQNEAQ (reference sequence). The CDR3 length is 14 residues. The V end lost 1 base, the J end lost 1 base, and 8 bases lay between the germline ends. This CDR3 is CASSLEGPSYEQYF. The CDR3 DNA reads TGTGCCAGCAGCTTAGAGGGACCTTCCTACGAGCAGTACTTC.

The chain employs TRBV4-2 and TRBJ1-1; 11 bases match TRBD1. This CDR3 comprises 15 residues. V was pared by 4 bases and J by 4 bases, with 5 bases of the junction left unmatched. The germline gives CDR1 LGHNA, CDR2 YNFKEQ. CDR3 sequence: CASSPPGTGGTEAFF. The CDR3 bases are TGTGCCAGCAGCCCACCCGGGACAGGGGGCACTGAAGCTTTCTTT.

V gene TRBV4-1 combines with J gene TRBJ1-4; 9 bases are shared with TRBD1. This CDR3 is built from 17 residues. CDR1 is MGHRA and CDR2 is YSYEKL in the germline V gene. V lost 0 bases, J lost 6 bases, and 8 bases stayed unmatched. The DNA of the CDR3 is TGCGCCAGCAGCCAAGATTATGCACAGGGGGCGGATGAAAAACTGTTTTTT. This encodes CASSQDYAQGADEKLFF.

As for this clone: The same CDR3 is also encoded by other DNA sequences in this sample. The gene calls are TRBV4-3 and TRBJ2-2; D not certain. V was trimmed by 1 base and J by 1 base, leaving 4 bases between them. Germline CDR1 and CDR2: LGHNA and YSLEER. The CDR3 has 14 amino acids. The CDR3 here is CASSQGLNTGELFF. DNA of the CDR3: TGCGCCAGCAGCCAAGGACTGAACACCGGGGAGCTGTTTTTT.

The chain recombines TRBV15 with TRBJ1-5; 11 bases align to TRBD1. V dropped 8 bases and J dropped 1; count of bases not matched to a gene: 13. This CDR3 has 18 residues. CDR1 and CDR2 (germline): LNHNV, YYDKDF (reference sequence). The CDR3 sequence is CATDDRDRGTESNQPQHF. CDR3 nucleotide sequence: TGTGCCACCGATGACCGGGACAGGGGGACAGAGAGCAATCAGCCCCAGCATTTT.

The rearrangement uses TRBV19 and TRBJ2-7; the D gene could be TRBD1 or TRBD2 (5 bases each). The V end lost 10 bases, the J end lost 4 bases, and 20 bases lay between the germline ends. The CDR3 runs 14 residues. Germline V gene data show CDR1 as LNHDA and CDR2 as SQIVND (reference sequence). The CDR3 loop is CATRGAQGRYEQYF. In DNA, the CDR3 is TGTGCCACCAGAGGGGCGCAGGGTAGGTACGAGCAGTACTTC.